This TCR beta chain was captured by sequencing in a study of blood T cells in healthy people across ages. This clonotype was detected a few times. The sample providers were healthy Caucasian people from Russia, aged about 6 to 100. The CDR3 contains 13 residues. Germline V gene sequence: CDR1 SQVTM, CDR2 ANQGSEA. V dropped 3 bases and J dropped 4 bases, with 10 bases sitting between them. Using a J-beta primer mix together with a sample-barcoded 5' primer, a second PCR was run for roughly 7 to 12 cycles. TCRdb re-analysed the 5' RACE reads in MiXCR, keeping a single row per CDR3 protein. There are about 560,000 distinct CDR3 sequences in the sample; 27% occur only once, and approximately 3.3% lies in the top ten. The sample was also linked to a second study, of T cells of mothers and their children.

The clonotype was recovered from a boy between 2 and 10 years old in good health. The chain recombines TRBV29-1 with TRBJ2-1; D is perhaps TRBD1 (5 bases). The specimen sequenced was blood. Here the CDR3 DNA reads TGCAGCGTTGACCGTCAGGGTTACAATGAGCAGTTCTTC. It specifies CSVDRQGYNEQFF.